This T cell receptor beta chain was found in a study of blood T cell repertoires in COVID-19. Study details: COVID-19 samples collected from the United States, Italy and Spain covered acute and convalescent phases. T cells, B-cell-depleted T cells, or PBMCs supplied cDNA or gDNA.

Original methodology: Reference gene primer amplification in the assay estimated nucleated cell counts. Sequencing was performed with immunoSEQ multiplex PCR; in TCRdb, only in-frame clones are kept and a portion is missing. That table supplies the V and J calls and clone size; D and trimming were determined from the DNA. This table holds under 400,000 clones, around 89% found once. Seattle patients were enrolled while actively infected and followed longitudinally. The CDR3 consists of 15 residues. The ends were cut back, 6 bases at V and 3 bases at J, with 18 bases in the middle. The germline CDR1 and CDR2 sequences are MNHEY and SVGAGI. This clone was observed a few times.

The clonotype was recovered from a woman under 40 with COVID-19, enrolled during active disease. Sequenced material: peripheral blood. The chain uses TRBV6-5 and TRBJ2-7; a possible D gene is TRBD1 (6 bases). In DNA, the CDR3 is TGTGCCAGCAGCCCATACTATATACAGGGCTACGAGCAGTACTTC. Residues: CASSPYYIQGYEQYF.